This T cell receptor (beta chain) was documented in a study of cytomegalovirus exposure and HLA in healthy donors. From the approximately 120-subject validation cohort, which was separate from the roughly 670-subject first cohort, the donors were drawn. Measured with immunoSEQ multiplex PCR; TCRdb has only the in-frame clones, and not every one. The table shows approximately 57,000 clones, with more than 80% occurring only once. Broader study findings: Cytomegalovirus status was reportedly diagnosed by the classifier with high sensitivity and specificity. Subsequent analysis revealed that first-cohort TCR clusters tended to co-occur in the 110 or so validation repertoires.

This CDR3 spans 18 amino acids. As concerns this clone: Its antigen is not identified.

This sequence joins TRBV21-1 and TRBJ2-3; the D segment call TRBD1 is taken from the table without a DNA check. TRBV21-1 is a pseudogene. This TCR derives from a woman aged 18 to 35 in good health and CMV-seronegative. Sequenced: PBMCs. The CDR3 here is CASSKTATGGRQPDTQYF. The DNA for the CDR3 is TGTGCCAGCAGCAAGACAGCGACAGGGGGTCGGCAGCCAGATACGCAGTATTTT.